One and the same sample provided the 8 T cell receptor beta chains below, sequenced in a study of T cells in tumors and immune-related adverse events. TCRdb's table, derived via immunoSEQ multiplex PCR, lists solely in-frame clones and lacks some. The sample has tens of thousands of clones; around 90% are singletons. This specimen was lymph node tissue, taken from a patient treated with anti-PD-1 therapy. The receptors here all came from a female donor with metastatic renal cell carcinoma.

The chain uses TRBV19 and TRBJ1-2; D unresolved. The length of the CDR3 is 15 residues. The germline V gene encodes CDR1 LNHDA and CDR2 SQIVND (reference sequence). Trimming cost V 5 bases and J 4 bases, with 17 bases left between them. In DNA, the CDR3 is TGTGCCAGTAGTCCCCCCCCCGTCCCTTCCTATGGCTACACCTTC. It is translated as CASSPPPVPSYGYTF.

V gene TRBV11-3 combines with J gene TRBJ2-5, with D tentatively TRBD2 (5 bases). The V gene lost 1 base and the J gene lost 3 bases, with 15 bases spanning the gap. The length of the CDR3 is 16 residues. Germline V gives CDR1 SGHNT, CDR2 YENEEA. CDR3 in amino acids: CASSLAGVGGEETQYF. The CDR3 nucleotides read TGTGCCAGCAGCTTAGCTGGAGTCGGAGGAGAAGAGACCCAGTACTTC.

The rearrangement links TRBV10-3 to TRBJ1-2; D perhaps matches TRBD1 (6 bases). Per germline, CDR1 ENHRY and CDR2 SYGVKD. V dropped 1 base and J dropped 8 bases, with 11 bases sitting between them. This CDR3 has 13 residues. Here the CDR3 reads CAISELAGEGYTF. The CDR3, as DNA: TGTGCCATCAGTGAGTTGGCAGGGGAAGGCTACACCTTC.

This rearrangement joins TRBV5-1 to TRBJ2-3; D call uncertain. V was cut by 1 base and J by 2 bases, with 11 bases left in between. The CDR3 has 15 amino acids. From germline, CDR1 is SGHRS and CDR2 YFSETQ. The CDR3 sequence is CASSLFDAPTDTQYF. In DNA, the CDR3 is TGCGCCAGCAGCTTGTTTGACGCTCCCACAGATACGCAGTATTTT.

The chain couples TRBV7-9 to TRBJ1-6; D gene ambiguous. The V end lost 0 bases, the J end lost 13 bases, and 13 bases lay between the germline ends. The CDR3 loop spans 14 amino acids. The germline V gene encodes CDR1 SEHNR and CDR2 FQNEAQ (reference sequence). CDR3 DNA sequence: TGTGCCAGCAGCTTAGCGTATTCCGGAATCCCCCTCCACTTT. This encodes CASSLAYSGIPLHF.

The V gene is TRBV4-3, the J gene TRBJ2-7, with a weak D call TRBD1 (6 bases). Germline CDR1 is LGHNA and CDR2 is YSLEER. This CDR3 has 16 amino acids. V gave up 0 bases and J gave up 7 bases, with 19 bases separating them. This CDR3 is CASSQDRGQTGREQYF. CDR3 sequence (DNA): TGCGCCAGCAGCCAAGATCGCGGACAGACTGGTCGTGAGCAGTACTTC.

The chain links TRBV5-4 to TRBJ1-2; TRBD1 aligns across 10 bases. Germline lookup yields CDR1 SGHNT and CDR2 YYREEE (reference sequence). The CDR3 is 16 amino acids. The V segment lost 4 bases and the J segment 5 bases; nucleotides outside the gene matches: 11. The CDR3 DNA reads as TGTGCCAGCAGCCAAGGACAGGGGGGGACGATTTATGGCTACACCTTC. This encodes CASSQGQGGTIYGYTF.

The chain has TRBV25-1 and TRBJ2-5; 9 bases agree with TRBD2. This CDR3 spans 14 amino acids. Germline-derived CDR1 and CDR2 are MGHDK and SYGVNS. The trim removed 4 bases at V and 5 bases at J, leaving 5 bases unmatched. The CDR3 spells CASSAQLAGETQYF. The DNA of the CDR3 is TGTGCCAGCAGTGCCCAGCTAGCGGGGGAGACCCAGTACTTC.